Below are 15 T cell receptor beta chains sequenced from a single sample in a study of early T cells in non-severe SARS-CoV-2 infection. TCRdb re-derived calls from the 5' RACE reads in MiXCR, one entry per CDR3 protein. Altogether tens of thousands of distinct CDR3 sequences are present, over 9% being singletons, with the ten largest covering approximately 3.9%. Sequenced input: whole blood. The receptor source for this set is an adult who was a healthcare worker with PCR-confirmed SARS-CoV-2 infection or an uninfected control (not recorded which).

The gene calls are TRBV3-1 and TRBJ1-5; 7 nucleotides match TRBD1. Germline loops: CDR1 LGHDT, CDR2 YNNKEL (reference sequence). This CDR3 is built from 15 residues. The junction had 6 bases not matched to a gene; V was cut back by 1 base and J by 6 bases. CDR3 protein: CASSQGQGVGQPQHF. The DNA of the CDR3 is TGTGCCAGCAGCCAAGGACAGGGAGTCGGTCAGCCCCAGCATTTT.

This clonotype has a count of ten or more. A junction end diverges from the germline sequence, so it may reflect a read error. The chain links TRBV6-1 to TRBJ2-3; 9 bases line up with TRBD1. CDR3 length: 12 residues. The V gene's germline CDR1 is MNHNS and CDR2 SASEGT. This CDR3 reads CASRFAGTGTSF. In nucleotides, the CDR3 is TGTGCCAGCAGATTCGCCGGGACAGGGACCTCTTTT.

In this sample, this clonotype turned up many times. The J gene is TRBJ2-7, the V gene TRBV7-9; 8 positions match TRBD1. CDR3 size: 12 residues. Germline assignment: CDR1 SEHNR and CDR2 FQNEAQ (reference sequence). V lost 4 bases to trimming and J lost 5 bases; unmatched junction nucleotides: 1. CDR3 nucleotides: TGTGCCAGCAGCTCGACAGGGGACGAGCAGTACTTC. Its translation is CASSSTGDEQYF.

The CDR3 is CASNTGWVNEQYF. For the CDR3, the DNA is TGTGCCAGCAACACAGGGTGGGTTAACGAGCAGTACTTC. The V and J genes are TRBV28 and TRBJ2-7; D is possibly TRBD1 (6 bases). The V end lost 7 bases, the J end lost 5 bases, and 15 bases lay between the germline ends. The germline gives CDR1 MDHEN, CDR2 SYDVKM. The length of the CDR3 is 13 residues.

This clonotype has just a few counts. The chain is built from TRBV29-1 and TRBJ2-1, with D unclear. Looked up from germline, CDR1 is SQVTM and CDR2 is ANQGSEA. V lost 6 bases and J lost 7, with 13 bases in between. The CDR3 loop spans 12 amino acids. The CDR3 DNA is TGCAGCGTCGGTTGGGGAAGGAATGAGCAGTTCTTC. This sequence encodes CSVGWGRNEQFF.

This clonotype was counted ten times or more. The V gene is TRBV11-2, the J gene TRBJ2-2, with D hard to call. Per germline, CDR1 SGHAT and CDR2 FQNNGV. The CDR3 runs to 14 residues. Trimming removed 8 bases from V and 4 bases from J, with 14 bases in between. The CDR3 coding sequence is TGTGCCAGCCGCCCCTCGGGCTCCACCGGGGAGCTGTTTTTT. The encoded protein is CASRPSGSTGELFF.

This clonotype was counted at least ten times. The genes are TRBV29-1 and TRBJ2-1; D unclear. Trimming stripped 5 bases from V and 9 bases from J, with 14 bases between. This CDR3 has 12 amino acids. CDR1 SQVTM and CDR2 ANQGSEA come from the germline V gene. The DNA of the CDR3 is TGCAGCGTTCCCGAAAAAGTGGGTGAGCAGTTCTTC. It translates to CSVPEKVGEQFF.

This clonotype was seen repeatedly, ten times or more. V is TRBV27 and J is TRBJ2-3, with no clear D. Germline V gives CDR1 MNHEY, CDR2 SMNVEV (reference sequence). CDR3 length equals 16 residues. Trimming took off 9 bases at V and 0 bases at J, with 19 bases between the two ends. In DNA form, the CDR3 reads TGTGCCAGTCACTATGCAGCGTTAGCTAGCACAGATACGCAGTATTTT. Its translation: CASHYAALASTDTQYF.

A few counts support this clonotype. The chain is built from TRBV11-3 and TRBJ2-3; D perhaps matches TRBD2 (6 bases). The ends were cut back, 4 bases at V and 0 bases at J, with 11 bases in the middle. The CDR3 covers 15 residues. The germline V gene has CDR1 SGHNT and CDR2 YENEEA. The CDR3 is CASSSGGVSTDTQYF. In DNA form, the CDR3 reads TGTGCCAGCAGCTCAGGCGGGGTTAGCACAGATACGCAGTATTTT.

V usage is TRBV20-1 and J usage is TRBJ2-7, with TRBD2 as a possible D gene (6 bases). Trimming cost V 3 bases and J 6 bases, with 15 bases left between them. Germline values: CDR1 DFQATT, CDR2 SNEGSKA (reference sequence). This CDR3 region has 13 residues. The CDR3 nucleotides are TGCAGTGCTAGCAGCGGAGGGAATGGCGAGCAGTACTTC. It encodes CSASSGGNGEQYF.

The sample holds a few counts of this clonotype. The chain couples TRBV11-1 to TRBJ1-5, with a possible D match to TRBD1 (5 bases). The V gene lost 1 base and the J gene lost 3 bases, with 10 bases spanning the gap. The length of the CDR3 is 15 residues. The germline V gene encodes CDR1 SGHAT and CDR2 FQDESV (reference sequence). In DNA form, the CDR3 reads TGTGCCAGCAGCTTAGAGGGGAGGAACAATCAGCCCCAGCATTTT. This sequence encodes CASSLEGRNNQPQHF.

This clonotype was counted a few times. This chain connects TRBV20-1 to TRBJ2-4; maybe TRBD1 (6 bases). CDR3 length equals 15 residues. V was trimmed by 1 base and J by 0 bases, leaving 10 bases between them. Germline V CDR1 and CDR2: DFQATT, SNEGSKA (reference sequence). The CDR3 loop reads CSARADSVAKNIQYF. Written as DNA, the CDR3 is TGCAGTGCTAGAGCGGACAGCGTAGCCAAAAACATTCAGTACTTC.

This clonotype was recorded many times. The chain joins TRBV6-5 to TRBJ2-7; D may match TRBD1 or TRBD2 (6 bases each). Germline CDR1 is MNHEY and CDR2 is SVGAGI. The V end was cut by 6 bases, the J end by 2 bases, with 11 bases between. The CDR3 is made up of 13 amino acids. CDR3 bases: TGTGCCAGCAGCTACAGGGAGGCCTACGAGCAGTACTTC. Translating gives CASSYREAYEQYF.

The chain employs TRBV9 and TRBJ2-3, with 7 positions matching TRBD2. The germline CDR1 and CDR2 sequences are SGDLS and YYNGEE. CDR3 length: 17 residues. V gave up 3 bases and J gave up 0 bases; unmatched junction bases: 10. CDR3 DNA: TGTGCCAGCAGCGCCGTCCCCACTAGCGCCAGCACAGATACGCAGTATTTT. Its protein is CASSAVPTSASTDTQYF.

This clonotype showed up many times. V and J are TRBV28 and TRBJ2-3; D may be TRBD1 or TRBD2 (5 bases each). CDR3 size: 13 residues. Per the germline V gene, CDR1 is MDHEN and CDR2 is SYDVKM. V gave up 4 bases and J gave up 4 bases, with 9 bases separating them. The CDR3 coding sequence is TGTGCCAGCAGTTGGGACGTTCCAGATACGCAGTATTTT. Translating it yields CASSWDVPDTQYF. Looking up the rest from reference TRBV28 and TRBJ2-3 gives the full variable domain: DVKVTQSSRYLVKRTGEKVFLECVQDMDHENMFWYRQDPGLGLRLIYFSYDVKMKEKGDIPEGYSVSREKKERFSLILESASTNQTSMYLCASSWDVPDTQYFGPGTRLTVL.